Shown below are 3 T cell receptor beta chains from a single sample sequenced in a study of type 1 regulatory T cells. One entry per CDR3 protein results from TCRdb running MiXCR on the reads. The sample yields roughly 25,000 distinct CDR3 sequences, roughly 72% seen once. Antigens for these TCRs are unknown. Source material: cultured T cells, either the whole culture or a sorted T cell fraction (not recorded which). The subset here: Tr1-enriched cell product generated in vitro against host alloantigens. The source of these receptors is a human donor in good health.

This clonotype has more than one count but fewer than ten. This chain links TRBV5-1 with TRBJ2-7, with D tentatively TRBD1 (6 bases). Trimming took 1 base from V and 3 from J, leaving 14 bases between them. The CDR3 totals 15 residues. The germline CDR1 and CDR2 sequences are SGHRS and YFSETQ. The chain's CDR3 is CASSLQGQSGYEQYF. The CDR3 DNA follows: TGCGCCAGCAGCTTGCAAGGACAGTCGGGCTACGAGCAGTACTTC.

The chain recombines TRBV5-1 with TRBJ2-5; D uncertain. Germline-derived CDR1 and CDR2 are SGHRS and YFSETQ. The V and J ends lost 4 bases and 5 bases respectively, with 12 bases between them. This CDR3 is built from 13 residues. The CDR3 is CASSPGLGETQYF. DNA for the CDR3: TGCGCCAGCAGCCCGGGTCTGGGGGAGACCCAGTACTTC.

The chain is built from TRBV2 and TRBJ1-4, with 9 bases that match TRBD1. The CDR3 has 14 residues. Germline V CDR1 and CDR2: SNHLY, FYNNEI. The junction had 6 bases not matched to a gene; V was cut back by 6 bases and J by 7 bases. The CDR3 spells CASSGTGLGEKLFF. The CDR3 DNA follows: TGTGCCAGCAGCGGGACAGGGTTAGGTGAAAAACTGTTTTTT.